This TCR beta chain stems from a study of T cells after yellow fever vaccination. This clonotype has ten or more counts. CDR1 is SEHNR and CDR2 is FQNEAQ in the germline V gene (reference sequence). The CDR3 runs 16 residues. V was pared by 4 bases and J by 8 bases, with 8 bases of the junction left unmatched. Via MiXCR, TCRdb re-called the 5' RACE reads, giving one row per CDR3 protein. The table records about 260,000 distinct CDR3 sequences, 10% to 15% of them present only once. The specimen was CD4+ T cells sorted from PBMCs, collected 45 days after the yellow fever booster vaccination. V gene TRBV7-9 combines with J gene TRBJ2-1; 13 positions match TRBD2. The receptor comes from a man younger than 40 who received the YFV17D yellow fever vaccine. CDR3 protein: CASSSRTSGSFDEQFF. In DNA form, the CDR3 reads TGTGCCAGCAGCTCCCGGACTAGCGGGAGCTTCGATGAGCAGTTCTTC.